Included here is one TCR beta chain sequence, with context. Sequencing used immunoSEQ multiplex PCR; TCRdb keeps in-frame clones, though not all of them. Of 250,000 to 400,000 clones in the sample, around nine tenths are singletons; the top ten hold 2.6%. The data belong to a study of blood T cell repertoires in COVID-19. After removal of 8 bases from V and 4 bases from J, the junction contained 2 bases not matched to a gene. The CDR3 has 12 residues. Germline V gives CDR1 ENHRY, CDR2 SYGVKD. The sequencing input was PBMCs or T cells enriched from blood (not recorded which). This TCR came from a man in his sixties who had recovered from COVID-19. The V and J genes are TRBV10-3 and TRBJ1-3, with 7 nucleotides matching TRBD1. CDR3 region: CAIEDRGNTIYF. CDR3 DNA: TGTGCCATCGAGGACAGGGGAAACACCATATATTTT.